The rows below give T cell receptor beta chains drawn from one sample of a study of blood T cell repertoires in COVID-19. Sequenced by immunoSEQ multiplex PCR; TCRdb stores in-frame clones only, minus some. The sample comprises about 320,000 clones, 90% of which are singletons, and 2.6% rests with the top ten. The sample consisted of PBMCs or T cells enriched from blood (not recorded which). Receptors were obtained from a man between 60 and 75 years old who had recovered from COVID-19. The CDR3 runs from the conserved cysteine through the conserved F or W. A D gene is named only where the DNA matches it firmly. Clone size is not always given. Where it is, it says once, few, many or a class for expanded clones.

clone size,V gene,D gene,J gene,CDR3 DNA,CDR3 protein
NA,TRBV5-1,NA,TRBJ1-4,TGCGCCAGCAGCTGGGGCCAGGGTCCTAATGAAAAACTGTTTTTT,CASSWGQGPNEKLFF
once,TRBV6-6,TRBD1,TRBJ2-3,TGTGCCAGCACTATCTGGGGGACAGGCACAGATACGCAGTATTTT,CASTIWGTGTDTQYF
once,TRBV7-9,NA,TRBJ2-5,TGTGCCAGCAGCCGAACCTCCGGGACTCAAGAGACCCAGTACTTC,CASSRTSGTQETQYF
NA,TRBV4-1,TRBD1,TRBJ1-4,TGCGCCAGCAGCCAAACGGGACAGGGGCCTGAAAAACTGTTTTTT,CASSQTGQGPEKLFF
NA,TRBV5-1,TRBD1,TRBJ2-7,TGCGCCAGCAGCCCAACGGTCACAGGGGGCTACGAGCAGTACTTC,CASSPTVTGGYEQYF
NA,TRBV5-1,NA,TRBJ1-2,TGCGCCAGCAGCCAACAAGGGGGCTATGGCTACACCTTC,CASSQQGGYGYTF
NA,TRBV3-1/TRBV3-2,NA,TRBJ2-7,TGTGCCAGCACCCCGGGGCCACTCCGGGACTCCTCTGCCGAGCAGTACTTC,CASTPGPLRDSSAEQYF
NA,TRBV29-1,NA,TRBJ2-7,TGCAGCGTTAGGGGCTCGATGAGCGAGCAGTACTTC,CSVRGSMSEQYF
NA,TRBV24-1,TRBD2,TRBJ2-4,TGTGCCACCAGCCCGGGGGGACCACCAAACATTCAGTACTTC,CATSPGGPPNIQYF
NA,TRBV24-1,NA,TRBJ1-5,TGTGCCACCAGTGAGGGTACAGGGAAAGATCAGCCCCAGCATTTT,CATSEGTGKDQPQHF
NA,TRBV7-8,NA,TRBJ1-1,TGTGCCAGCAGCTTAAGGGCAGGGCCTGGCACTGAAGCTTTCTTT,CASSLRAGPGTEAFF
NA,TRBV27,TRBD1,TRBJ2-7,TGTGCCAGCAGGACAGGGGGCGTTCGTCGTCCCGAGCAGTACTTC,CASRTGGVRRPEQYF
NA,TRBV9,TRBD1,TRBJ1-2,TGTGCCAGCAGCGAACAGGGGGCTTTTGGCTACACCTTC,CASSEQGAFGYTF
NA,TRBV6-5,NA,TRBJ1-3,TGTGCCACCCGACCCCAGGGAACTGCTGGAAACACCATATATTTT,CATRPQGTAGNTIYF
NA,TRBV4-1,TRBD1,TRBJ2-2,TGCGCCAGCAGCCAAGGATCTGGGACAGGGGGTCGCACCGGGGAGCTGTTTTTT,CASSQGSGTGGRTGELFF
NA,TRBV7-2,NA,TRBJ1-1,TGTGCCAGCAGCTTAGCAGAGGCAGGGCTCACTGAAGCTTTCTTT,CASSLAEAGLTEAFF
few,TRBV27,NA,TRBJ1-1,TGTGCCAGCAGCCCCGCCAGGGGGAACACTGAAGCTTTCTTT,CASSPARGNTEAFF
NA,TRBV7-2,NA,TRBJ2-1,TGTGCCAGCAGCTCCTACAGGGTCCCTGAGCAGTTCTTC,CASSSYRVPEQFF
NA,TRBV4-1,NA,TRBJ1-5,TGCGCCAGCAGCCAAGTTCAAGGGGATCAGCCCCAGCATTTT,CASSQVQGDQPQHF
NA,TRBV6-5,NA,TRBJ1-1,TGTGCCAGCAGTTACGAGATGGGGCCCACTGAAGCTTTCTTT,CASSYEMGPTEAFF
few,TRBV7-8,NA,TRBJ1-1,TGTGCCAGCAGCCGTACGTGGTGGGGACAGAACACTGAAGCTTTCTTT,CASSRTWWGQNTEAFF
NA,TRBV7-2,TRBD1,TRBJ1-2,TGTGCCAGCAGCTTAGAGTCAGGGGGGAACTATGGCTACACCTTC,CASSLESGGNYGYTF
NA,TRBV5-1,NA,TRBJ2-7,TGCGCCAGCAGCAGTCGTGGCAGGTCCTACGAGCAGTACTTC,CASSSRGRSYEQYF
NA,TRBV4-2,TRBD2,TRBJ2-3,TGTGCCAGCAGTACTAGGACTAGCGGAGGCACAGATACGCAGTATTTT,CASSTRTSGGTDTQYF
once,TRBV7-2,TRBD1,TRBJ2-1,TGTGCCAGCAGCTTAGTAGGGACAGGGGGCTACAATGAGCAGTTCTTC,CASSLVGTGGYNEQFF
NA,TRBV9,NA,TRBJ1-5,TGTGCCAGCAGCCCCCCCGCGGGGCGCAATCAGCCCCAGCATTTT,CASSPPAGRNQPQHF
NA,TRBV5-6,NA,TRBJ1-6,TGTGCCAGCAGCTTGGAGGGTCGGGGGGCTTCACCCCTCCACTTT,CASSLEGRGASPLHF
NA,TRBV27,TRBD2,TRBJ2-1,TGTGCCAGCAGTTTCCTTAGCGGGAGAAGTAATGAGCAGTTCTTC,CASSFLSGRSNEQFF
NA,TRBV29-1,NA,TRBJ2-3,TGCAGCGTGCACAGGGCGGGGGTTAGCACAGATACGCAGTATTTT,CSVHRAGVSTDTQYF
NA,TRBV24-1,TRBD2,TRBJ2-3,TGTGCCACCAGTGATCTTACTAGCGGGAGGCCGGGGGGAGATACGCAGTATTTT,CATSDLTSGRPGGDTQYF
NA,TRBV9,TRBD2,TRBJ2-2,TGTGCCAGCAGCGTATACGGAACCGGGGGGGCGAACGGGGAGCTGTTTTTT,CASSVYGTGGANGELFF
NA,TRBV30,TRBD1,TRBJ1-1,TGTGCCTGGAGAGTACCCCGGACAGGGGGGTTTGAAGCTTTCTTT,CAWRVPRTGGFEAFF
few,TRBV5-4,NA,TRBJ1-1,TGTGCCAGCAGCTCGGTTAGCGATAACACTGAAGCTTTCTTT,CASSSVSDNTEAFF
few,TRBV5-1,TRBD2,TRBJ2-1,TGCGCCAGCAGGGTCGGGACTAGCGGGATTGACGAGCAGTTCTTC,CASRVGTSGIDEQFF
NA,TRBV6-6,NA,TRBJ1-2,TGTGCCAGCAGTTACACCCGAGACTATGGCTACACCTTC,CASSYTRDYGYTF
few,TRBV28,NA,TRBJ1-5,TGTGCCAGCAGTAACGGGGTTAGCAATCAGCCCCAGCATTTT,CASSNGVSNQPQHF
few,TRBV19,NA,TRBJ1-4,TGTGCCAGTACCCCCCAGGCAGGCCTTAATGAAAAACTGTTTTTT,CASTPQAGLNEKLFF
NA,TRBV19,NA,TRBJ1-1,TGTGCCAGTACTCCCTCGGGGGGCTGGAACACTGAAGCTTTCTTT,CASTPSGGWNTEAFF
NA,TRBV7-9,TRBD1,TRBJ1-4,TGTGCCAGCAGCTTAGCCGGGACAGGGCGATCAACTAATGAAAAACTGTTTTTT,CASSLAGTGRSTNEKLFF
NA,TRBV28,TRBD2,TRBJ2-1,TGTGCCAGCTGCCTGGCGGGAGCGGGGACCAATGAGCAGTTCTTC,CASCLAGAGTNEQFF
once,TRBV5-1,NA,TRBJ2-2,TGCGCCAGCAGCCCCGGGACTACCGGGGAGCTGTTTTTT,CASSPGTTGELFF